This T cell receptor (beta chain) stems from a study of blood T cell repertoires in COVID-19. Study details: Samples representing acute and convalescent COVID-19 were sourced from the United States, Italy and Spain. The cDNA or gDNA used as material had been derived from T cells, B-cell-depleted T cells, or PBMCs.

Profiling relied on immunoSEQ multiplex PCR, and the TCRdb table lists in-frame clones only, not all of them. The sample contains under 200,000 clones, around 84% of which appear only once. A few counts support this clone. The receptor was derived from a woman between 50 and 59 years old with COVID-19, enrolled during active disease. Material for sequencing was peripheral blood.

CDR3 amino acids: CASSSGTANYGYTF. The CDR3 region has the DNA TGTGCCAGTAGCTCCGGGACAGCCAACTATGGCTACACCTTC. The chain employs TRBV19 and TRBJ1-2, with 7 bases identical to TRBD1. The ends lost 6 bases at V and 2 bases at J; junction bases unmatched: 6. The CDR3 totals 14 residues. The V gene's germline CDR1 is LNHDA and CDR2 SQIVND (reference sequence).